This T cell receptor (beta chain) was captured by sequencing in a study of T cells in Graves' hyperthyroidism and ophthalmopathy. This clonotype was seen many times. Thyroid ultrasound, orbital computed tomography, clinical symptoms, and serum thyroxine and TRAb underpinned diagnoses. The CDR3 totals 12 residues. The germline V and J ends were trimmed by 5 bases and 5 bases, with 7 bases remaining between them. Germline V gives CDR1 MNHEY, CDR2 SMNVEV (reference sequence). Researchers took RNA transcripts and amplified the TCR beta CDR3 regions from them. Using the HTBI primer set, a first-round RT-PCR was run on the TCR CDR3. TCRdb analysed the multiplex PCR reads with MiXCR anew, one entry per CDR3 protein. The sample records some 250,000 distinct CDR3 sequences, roughly 15% being singletons.

This receptor was identified in a woman between 40 and 55 years old with Graves' hyperthyroidism that later progressed to Graves' ophthalmopathy. Sequenced sample: blood. The V gene is TRBV27, the J gene TRBJ1-5; D unresolved. Here the CDR3 reads CASSESDQPQHF. In nucleotides, the CDR3 is TGTGCCAGCAGTGAGTCCGATCAGCCCCAGCATTTT.